A single sample is the source of the 22 T cell receptor beta chains below, sequenced in a study of cytomegalovirus exposure and HLA in healthy donors. The repertoire was sequenced with immunoSEQ multiplex PCR; TCRdb's copy has only in-frame clones and lacks some. The data contain approximately 270,000 clones, more than 75% of them singletons. Sample: PBMCs. The receptors shown here come from a young man in good health and CMV-seropositive.

The genes are TRBV7-8 and TRBJ2-7, with D perhaps matching TRBD1 (6 bases). This CDR3 spans 14 amino acids. Trimming removed 4 bases from V and 0 bases from J, with 10 bases in between. The germline CDR1 and CDR2 sequences are SGHVS and FQNEAQ. The CDR3 nucleotides read TGTGCCAGCAGCTCCGGGACATTCTCCTACGAGCAGTACTTC. Protein product: CASSSGTFSYEQYF.

This chain connects TRBV4-1 to TRBJ1-2; D might be TRBD1 (5 bases). V was cut by 0 bases and J by 6 bases, with 14 bases left in between. The CDR3 totals 15 residues. Germline V gene lookup returns CDR1 MGHRA and CDR2 YSYEKL. The CDR3 bases are TGCGCCAGCAGCCAAGAGGTCAGGGATAAACATGGCTACACCTTC. It is translated as CASSQEVRDKHGYTF.

V usage is TRBV6-1 and J usage is TRBJ1-2; unclear D gene. Germline CDR1 is MNHNS and CDR2 is SASEGT. The CDR3 is 14 residues long. V dropped 2 bases and J dropped 5 bases, with 12 bases sitting between them. The CDR3 region is CASSEQSGKYGYTF. The CDR3, as DNA: TGTGCCAGCAGTGAACAATCGGGGAAGTATGGCTACACCTTC.

The chain has TRBV7-3 and TRBJ2-1, with D tentatively TRBD1 or TRBD2 (5 bases each). This CDR3 is built from 15 residues. V was pared by 5 bases and J by 2 bases, with 13 bases between. From germline, CDR1 is SGHTA and CDR2 FQGTGA. CDR3 sequence reads: CASSPGLVAYNEQFF. Here the CDR3 DNA reads TGTGCCAGCAGCCCGGGGCTTGTGGCCTACAATGAGCAGTTCTTC. The complete variable domain, with remaining parts taken from reference TRBV7-3 and TRBJ2-1, reads GAGVSQTPSNKVTEKGKYVELRCDPISGHTALYWYRQSLGQGPEFLIYFQGTGAADDSGLPNDRFFAVRPEGSVSTLKIQRTERGDSAVYLCASSPGLVAYNEQFFGPGTRLTVL.

The chain recombines TRBV9 with TRBJ1-1, with TRBD1 matching over 7 bases. Losses at the gene ends were 5 bases for V and 7 bases for J; bases not matched to a gene: 11. From germline, CDR1 is SGDLS and CDR2 YYNGEE. There are 14 residues in the CDR3. Written as DNA, the CDR3 is TGTGCCAGCAGTGTTGGAATTAGGGACAGTGAAGCTTTCTTT. Translated: CASSVGIRDSEAFF. The full variable domain, with the rest looked up from reference TRBV9 and TRBJ1-1, is DSGVTQTPKHLITATGQRVTLRCSPRSGDLSVYWYQQSLDQGLQFLIQYYNGEERAKGNILERFSAQQFPDLHSELNLSSLELGDSALYFCASSVGIRDSEAFFGQGTRLTVV.

This clone was picked up a small number of times. The rearrangement uses TRBV7-3 and TRBJ1-2; 7 nucleotides match TRBD1. Trimming at V came to 0 bases and at J to 8 bases, leaving 6 bases not matched to a gene. The germline V gene encodes CDR1 SGHTA and CDR2 FQGTGA. The CDR3 covers 14 residues. CDR3 sequence reads: CASSLTGGKEGYTF. The CDR3 region has the DNA TGTGCCAGCAGCTTAACAGGGGGCAAGGAGGGCTACACCTTC.

The chain joins TRBV11-2 to TRBJ2-2, with 8 bases matching TRBD1. Germline V lookup: CDR1 SGHAT, CDR2 FQNNGV. CDR3 length: 16 amino acids. After removal of 0 bases from V and 0 bases from J, the junction contained 0 bases not matched to a gene. The CDR3 here is CASSLEGQANTGELFF. The CDR3 DNA reads TGTGCCAGCAGCTTAGAGGGACAGGCGAACACCGGGGAGCTGTTTTTT.

The chain joins TRBV11-2 to TRBJ2-7; 9 bases align to TRBD1. Trimming cost V 6 bases and J 8 bases; bases outside gene matches: 14. This CDR3 is 15 amino acids long. Per the germline V gene, CDR1 is SGHAT and CDR2 is FQNNGV. The CDR3 reads CASRGLRTGDTKQYF. The CDR3 DNA follows: TGTGCCAGCAGGGGTCTGAGGACAGGGGACACGAAGCAGTACTTC.

The rearrangement uses TRBV6-1 and TRBJ2-5; either TRBD1 or TRBD2 may fit D (5 bases each). The ends were cut back, 10 bases at V and 1 base at J, with 16 bases in the middle. Germline V gene sequence: CDR1 MNHNS, CDR2 SASEGT. The CDR3 runs to 14 residues. DNA for the CDR3: TGTGCCATCCGTAAGGACGGGACCCAAGAGACCCAGTACTTC. Translating gives CAIRKDGTQETQYF.

This sequence joins TRBV29-1 and TRBJ2-1; D is unresolved. The CDR3 sequence is 13 residues long. Trimming took off 4 bases at V and 6 bases at J, with 13 bases between the two ends. Germline V gene lookup returns CDR1 SQVTM and CDR2 ANQGSEA. The CDR3 sequence: CSVVQSDVNEQFF. CDR3 coding DNA: TGCAGCGTTGTCCAGTCCGACGTCAATGAGCAGTTCTTC.

This chain links TRBV2 with TRBJ2-7, with 11 bases aligning to TRBD2. The germline V gene encodes CDR1 SNHLY and CDR2 FYNNEI. Trimming cost V 3 bases and J 3 bases; bases outside gene matches: 13. The CDR3 covers 18 residues. The CDR3 DNA reads as TGTGCCAGCAGTGAGGGGACTAGCGGTAGACTGATTCTCTACGAGCAGTACTTC. It encodes CASSEGTSGRLILYEQYF.

The chain combines TRBV4-1 with TRBJ1-2, with D possibly TRBD1 on 5 matching bases. Trimming stripped 0 bases from V and 5 bases from J, with 13 bases between. Per germline, CDR1 MGHRA and CDR2 YSYEKL. The CDR3 has 15 amino acids. The CDR3 reads CASSQEGRRLYGYTF. The CDR3 nucleotides are TGCGCCAGCAGCCAAGAGGGACGGAGACTTTATGGCTACACCTTC.

This rearrangement joins TRBV12-5 to TRBJ2-3; 7 bases agree with TRBD1. Losses at the gene ends were 1 base for V and 3 bases for J; bases not matched to a gene: 4. In germline, CDR1 is LGHNT, CDR2 FRNRAP. The CDR3 has 15 amino acids. CDR3: CASGLGQGLTDTQYF. The CDR3 nucleotides are TGTGCTAGTGGTTTGGGACAGGGTTTGACAGATACGCAGTATTTT.

The rearrangement uses TRBV29-1 and TRBJ1-2, with D possibly matching TRBD1 (6 bases). Germline CDR1 SQVTM, CDR2 ANQGSEA. The CDR3 sequence is 13 residues long. Trimming took off 6 bases at V and 2 bases at J, with 13 bases between the two ends. The CDR3 sequence: CSVEGGENYGYTF. The DNA of the CDR3 is TGCAGCGTCGAGGGGGGCGAGAACTATGGCTACACCTTC.

This clone has a handful of counts. V gene TRBV18 combines with J gene TRBJ2-7; D might be TRBD2 (6 bases). Germline V CDR1 and CDR2: KGHSH, LQKENI. This CDR3 spans 13 amino acids. Trimming left V 3 bases short and J 6 bases short, with 12 bases between. The DNA of the CDR3 is TGTGCCAGCTCACCGGACTCGCGGGGCGAGCAGTACTTC. Its protein is CASSPDSRGEQYF.

The V gene is TRBV30, the J gene TRBJ1-2, with D perhaps matching TRBD1 (5 bases). The CDR3 loop spans 13 amino acids. Germline V gene lookup returns CDR1 GTSNPN and CDR2 SVGIG (reference sequence). Between the trimmed V and J ends, which lost 3 bases and 7 bases, there was a span of 15 bases. This CDR3 is CAWSARDYSGYTF. CDR3 nucleotide sequence: TGTGCCTGGAGCGCGAGGGACTACAGTGGCTACACCTTC.

This chain uses TRBV9 with TRBJ1-1; no reliable D call. Germline CDR1 reads SGDLS; CDR2 reads YYNGEE. The CDR3 spans 15 residues. Trimming cost V 0 bases and J 2 bases, with 11 bases left between them. CDR3 bases: TGTGCCAGCAGCGTAGAGGGAAGACCTAACACTGAAGCTTTCTTT. It yields the protein CASSVEGRPNTEAFF. The entire variable domain, with the rest obtained from reference TRBV9 and TRBJ1-1, is as follows: DSGVTQTPKHLITATGQRVTLRCSPRSGDLSVYWYQQSLDQGLQFLIQYYNGEERAKGNILERFSAQQFPDLHSELNLSSLELGDSALYFCASSVEGRPNTEAFFGQGTRLTVV.

This rearrangement joins TRBV19 to TRBJ2-3, with 10 bases lining up with TRBD2. Trimming cost V 5 bases and J 0 bases; bases outside gene matches: 8. The CDR3 runs 17 residues. Germline-derived CDR1 and CDR2 are LNHDA and SQIVND (reference sequence). The CDR3 DNA reads as TGTGCCAGTAGTGCCCTCTTACTAGCGGGGAGCACAGATACGCAGTATTTT. Translated, it gives CASSALLLAGSTDTQYF.

The chain joins TRBV6-5 to TRBJ2-1; TRBD2 matches at 7 bases. In germline, CDR1 is MNHEY, CDR2 SVGAGI. CDR3 size: 12 residues. V dropped 8 bases and J dropped 8; count of bases not matched to a gene: 6. DNA for the CDR3: TGTGCCAGCTCCCTGGGAGGGTATGAGCAGTTCTTC. Translation: CASSLGGYEQFF.

This chain joins TRBV6-5 and TRBJ2-2; a weak D match, TRBD2 (5 bases). Germline-derived CDR1 and CDR2 are MNHEY and SVGAGI. There are 15 residues in the CDR3. V was shortened by 2 bases and J by 5 bases, with 12 bases between the two germline ends. CDR3 coding DNA: TGTGCCAGCAGTTACGGGATTACGGGGACCGGGGAGCTGTTTTTT. Translating it yields CASSYGITGTGELFF.

The J gene is TRBJ1-2, the V gene TRBV4-1; perhaps TRBD1 as D (6 bases). The CDR3 extends over 16 amino acids. CDR1 MGHRA and CDR2 YSYEKL come from the germline V gene. The ends were cut back, 3 bases at V and 2 bases at J, with 16 bases in the middle. CDR3 protein: CASSQGLRGLNYGYTF. The CDR3 DNA is TGCGCCAGCAGCCAGGGCCTACGGGGGCTAAACTATGGCTACACCTTC.

The CDR3 spells CATQGVYEQYF. CDR3 nucleotide sequence: TGTGCCACCCAGGGAGTCTACGAGCAGTACTTC. The chain recombines TRBV7-9 with TRBJ2-7; the D gene could be TRBD1 or TRBD2 (5 bases each). The CDR3 is 11 residues long. CDR1 SEHNR and CDR2 FQNEAQ come from the germline V gene (reference sequence). Trimming stripped 10 bases from V and 3 bases from J, with 10 bases between.